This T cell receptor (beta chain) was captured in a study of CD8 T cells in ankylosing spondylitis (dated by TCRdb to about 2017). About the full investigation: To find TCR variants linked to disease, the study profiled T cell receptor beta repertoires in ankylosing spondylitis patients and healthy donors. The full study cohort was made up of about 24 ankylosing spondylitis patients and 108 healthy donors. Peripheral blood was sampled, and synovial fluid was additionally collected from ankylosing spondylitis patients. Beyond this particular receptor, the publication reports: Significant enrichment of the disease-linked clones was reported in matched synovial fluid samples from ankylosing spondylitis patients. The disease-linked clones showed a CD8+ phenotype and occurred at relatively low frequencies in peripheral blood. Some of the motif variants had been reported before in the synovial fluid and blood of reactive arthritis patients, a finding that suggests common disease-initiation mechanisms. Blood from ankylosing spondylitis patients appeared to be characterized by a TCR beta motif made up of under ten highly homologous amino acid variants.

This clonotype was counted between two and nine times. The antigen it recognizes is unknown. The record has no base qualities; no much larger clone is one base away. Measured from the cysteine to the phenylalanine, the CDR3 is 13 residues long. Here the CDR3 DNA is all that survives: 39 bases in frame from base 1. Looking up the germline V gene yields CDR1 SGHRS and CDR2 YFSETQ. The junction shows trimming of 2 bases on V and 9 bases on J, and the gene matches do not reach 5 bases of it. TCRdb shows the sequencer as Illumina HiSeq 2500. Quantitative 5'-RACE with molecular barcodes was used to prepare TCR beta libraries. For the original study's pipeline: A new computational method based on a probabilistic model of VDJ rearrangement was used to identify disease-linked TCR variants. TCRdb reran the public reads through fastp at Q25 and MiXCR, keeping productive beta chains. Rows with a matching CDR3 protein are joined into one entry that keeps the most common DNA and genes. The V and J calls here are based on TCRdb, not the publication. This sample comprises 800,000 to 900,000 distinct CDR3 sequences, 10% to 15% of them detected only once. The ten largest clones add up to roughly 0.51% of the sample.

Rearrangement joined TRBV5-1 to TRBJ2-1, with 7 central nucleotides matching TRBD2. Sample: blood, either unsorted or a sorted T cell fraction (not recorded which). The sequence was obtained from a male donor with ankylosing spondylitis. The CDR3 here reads CASSFRGEGEQFF. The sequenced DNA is TGCGCCAGCAGCTTTCGGGGGGAAGGTGAGCAGTTCTTC.